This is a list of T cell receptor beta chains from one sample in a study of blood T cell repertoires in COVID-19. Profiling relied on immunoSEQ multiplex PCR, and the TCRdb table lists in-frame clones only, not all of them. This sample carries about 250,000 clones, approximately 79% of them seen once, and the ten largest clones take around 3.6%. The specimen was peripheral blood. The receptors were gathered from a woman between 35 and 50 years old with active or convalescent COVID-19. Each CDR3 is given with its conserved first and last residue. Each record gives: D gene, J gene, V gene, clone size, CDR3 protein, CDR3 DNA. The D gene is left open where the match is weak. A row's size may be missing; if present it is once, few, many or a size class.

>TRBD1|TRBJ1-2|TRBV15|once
CATRDRVGYGYTF
TGTGCCACCCGCGACAGGGTCGGGTATGGCTACACCTTC
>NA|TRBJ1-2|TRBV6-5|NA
CASSRQGLANYGYTF
TGTGCCAGCAGTCGGCAGGGCCTAGCTAACTATGGCTACACCTTC
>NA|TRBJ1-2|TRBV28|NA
CASREMFDGYTF
TGTGCCAGCAGAGAGATGTTCGATGGCTACACCTTC
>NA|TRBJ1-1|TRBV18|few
CASSPGQKNTEAFF
TGTGCCAGCTCACCCGGACAGAAGAACACTGAAGCTTTCTTT
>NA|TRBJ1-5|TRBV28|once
CASRGQGGNQPQHF
TGTGCCAGCAGGGGTCAGGGTGGCAATCAGCCCCAGCATTTT
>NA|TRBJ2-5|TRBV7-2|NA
CASSLFPQETQYF
TGTGCCAGCAGCTTATTTCCGCAAGAGACCCAGTACTTC
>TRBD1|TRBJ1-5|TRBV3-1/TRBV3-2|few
CASSPRDRNQPQHF
TGTGCCAGCAGCCCCCGGGACAGGAATCAGCCCCAGCATTTT
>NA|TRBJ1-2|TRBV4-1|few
CASSQENRKTEGYTF
TGCGCCAGCAGCCAAGAGAACAGGAAGACGGAGGGCTACACCTTC
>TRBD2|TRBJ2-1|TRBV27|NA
CASSLSLGGVNEQFF
TGTGCCAGCAGTTTATCGCTGGGGGGGGTCAATGAGCAGTTCTTC
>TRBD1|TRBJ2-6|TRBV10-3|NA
CAISEGTASGANVLTF
TGTGCCATCAGTGAGGGGACAGCCTCTGGGGCCAACGTCCTGACTTTC
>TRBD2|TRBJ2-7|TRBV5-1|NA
CASSSGTTPTYEQYF
TGCGCCAGCAGCTCCGGGACTACCCCAACCTACGAGCAGTACTTC
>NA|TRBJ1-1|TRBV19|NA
CASREQGRNTEAFF
TGTGCCAGTAGGGAACAGGGAAGGAACACTGAAGCTTTCTTT
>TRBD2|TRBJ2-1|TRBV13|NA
CASSLGLGAGGPRGHEQFF
TGTGCCAGCAGCTTAGGCCTGGGAGCGGGGGGTCCCAGGGGTCATGAGCAGTTCTTC
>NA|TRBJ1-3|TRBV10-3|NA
CAISGTGSGNTIYF
TGTGCCATCAGTGGAACGGGCTCTGGAAACACCATATATTTT
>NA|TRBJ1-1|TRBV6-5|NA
CASSYGSRGTEAFF
TGTGCCAGCAGTTATGGGTCGCGGGGAACTGAAGCTTTCTTT
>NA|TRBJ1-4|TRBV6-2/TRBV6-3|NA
CASSAGRSGEKLFF
TGTGCCAGCAGCGCGGGACGGTCTGGGGAAAAACTGTTTTTT
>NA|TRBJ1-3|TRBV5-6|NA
CASSLGGGNTIYF
TGTGCCAGCAGCTTGGGCGGGGGAAACACCATATATTTT
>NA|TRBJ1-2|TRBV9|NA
CASNEGHSPYGYTF
TGTGCCAGCAACGAGGGACACTCTCCCTATGGCTACACCTTC
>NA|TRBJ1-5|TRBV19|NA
CASSSKASWGGSNQPQHF
TGTGCCAGTAGTTCTAAGGCGAGCTGGGGGGGAAGCAATCAGCCCCAGCATTTT
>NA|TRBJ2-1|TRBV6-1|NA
CASSELVGSNEQFF
TGTGCCAGCAGTGAACTGGTAGGGAGCAATGAGCAGTTCTTC
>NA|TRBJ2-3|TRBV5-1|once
CASSLEDRRTDTQYF
TGCGCCAGCAGCTTGGAAGACAGGCGCACAGATACGCAGTATTTT
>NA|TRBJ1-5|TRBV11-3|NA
CASSLDRRARNQPQHF
TGTGCCAGCAGCTTAGATAGGAGGGCTAGGAATCAGCCCCAGCATTTT
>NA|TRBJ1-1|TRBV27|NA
CASAADSNTEAFF
TGTGCCAGCGCAGCCGACAGCAACACTGAAGCTTTCTTT
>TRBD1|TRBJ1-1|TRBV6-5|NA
CASGEGAHTEAFF
TGTGCCAGCGGCGAGGGGGCGCACACTGAAGCTTTCTTT
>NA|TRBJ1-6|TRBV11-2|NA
CASSLDPGGTYNSPLHF
TGTGCCAGCAGCTTAGATCCGGGAGGGACCTATAATTCACCCCTCCACTTT
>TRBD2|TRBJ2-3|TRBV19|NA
CASSIIRKAGALSTDTQYF
TGTGCCAGTAGTATCATTCGTAAAGCGGGGGCACTTAGCACAGATACGCAGTATTTT
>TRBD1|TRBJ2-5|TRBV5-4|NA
CASSTGGQGRLGETQYF
TGTGCCAGCAGCACTGGGGGACAGGGACGATTGGGAGAGACCCAGTACTTC
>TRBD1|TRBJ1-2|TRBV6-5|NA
CASSPSGGVDYGYTF
TGTGCCAGCAGCCCCTCAGGGGGAGTAGACTATGGCTACACCTTC